This T cell receptor beta chain was recovered during a study of shared clonotypes between healthy human individuals. TCRdb's copy holds only in-frame clones and misses some; the assay was immunoSEQ multiplex PCR. The data show fewer than 1.8 million clones, around 98.5% seen once. The germline CDR1 and CDR2 sequences are SQVTM and ANQGSEA. The CDR3 length is 12 residues. V was shortened by 7 bases and J by 5 bases, with 14 bases between the two germline ends. The sequence was obtained from a man aged 25-45 years in good health. Sequencing input: naive CD4+ T cells sorted from blood. Subset reported: CD45RA+ positively selected. This chain uses TRBV29-1 with TRBJ2-5, with a weak D call TRBD2 (6 bases). The CDR3 nucleotides read TGCAGCGGGTGGGGAGGAGTGGAGACCCAGTACTTC. Residues: CSGWGGVETQYF.